The rows below give T cell receptor beta chains drawn from one sample of a study of radiotherapy plus CTLA-4 blockade in lung cancer. Method: immunoSEQ multiplex PCR; TCRdb's copy keeps in-frame clones and lacks some. The sample lists about 60,000 clones, over 65% seen once, with 3% to 4% in the top ten. Sequencing used peripheral blood, obtained from a patient treated with radiotherapy plus ipilimumab. Receptor source: a human donor with non-small cell lung cancer who had a partial response to radiotherapy plus ipilimumab. Each CDR3 is given with its conserved first and last residue. Fields, in order: clone size, J gene, CDR3 length, D gene, V gene, CDR3 DNA, CDR3 protein. D genes are given only for firm matches. The listing skips clone size in some rows; elsewhere it reads once, few, many or a size class.

abundance: few; j_gene: TRBJ1-2; len: 14; d_gene: -; v_gene: TRBV12-5; CDR3nt: TGTGCTAGTGGTTCCAACCGGGACATACCTGGCTACACCTTC; CDR3aa: CASGSNRDIPGYTF
abundance: -; j_gene: TRBJ1-2; len: 13; d_gene: -; v_gene: TRBV6-5; CDR3nt: TGTGCCAGCAGTCACGACAGGAACTATGGCTACACCTTC; CDR3aa: CASSHDRNYGYTF
abundance: -; j_gene: TRBJ2-2; len: 14; d_gene: TRBD2; v_gene: TRBV19; CDR3nt: TGTGCCACGAAGCGGGGTTATGACACCGGGGAGCTGTTTTTT; CDR3aa: CATKRGYDTGELFF
abundance: -; j_gene: TRBJ1-1; len: 13; d_gene: -; v_gene: TRBV19; CDR3nt: TGTGCCAGTAATTTGGGGAGGGCCACTGAAGCTTTCTTT; CDR3aa: CASNLGRATEAFF
abundance: -; j_gene: TRBJ2-1; len: 15; d_gene: -; v_gene: TRBV7-6; CDR3nt: TGTGCCAGCAGCAATCCTGGGGCTTATCGGAATGAGCAGTTCTTC; CDR3aa: CASSNPGAYRNEQFF
abundance: -; j_gene: TRBJ1-2; len: 12; d_gene: TRBD1; v_gene: TRBV27; CDR3nt: TGTGCCAGCAGTCCCTACAGGGGCGGCTACACCTTC; CDR3aa: CASSPYRGGYTF
abundance: once; j_gene: TRBJ2-2; len: 16; d_gene: -; v_gene: TRBV7-2; CDR3nt: TGTGCCAGCAGCTCCACCGGGACATTGAACACCGGGGAGCTGTTTTTT; CDR3aa: CASSSTGTLNTGELFF
abundance: -; j_gene: TRBJ1-2; len: 14; d_gene: -; v_gene: TRBV6-6; CDR3nt: TGTGCCAGCAGTTACTCGGGGGGGAGGCAGGGCTACACCTTC; CDR3aa: CASSYSGGRQGYTF
abundance: -; j_gene: TRBJ2-3; len: 16; d_gene: TRBD1; v_gene: TRBV6-4; CDR3nt: TGTGCCAGCAGTGACTTGAAGGGGGCTAGCACAGATACGCAGTATTTT; CDR3aa: CASSDLKGASTDTQYF
abundance: -; j_gene: TRBJ2-2; len: 14; d_gene: -; v_gene: TRBV4-1; CDR3nt: TGCGCCAGCAGCCAGGTACTTAACACCGGGGAGCTGTTTTTT; CDR3aa: CASSQVLNTGELFF
abundance: -; j_gene: TRBJ1-6; len: 15; d_gene: TRBD1; v_gene: TRBV2; CDR3nt: TGTGCCAGCAGCGCTGACAGGGGATATAATTCACCCCTCCACTTT; CDR3aa: CASSADRGYNSPLHF
abundance: -; j_gene: TRBJ2-7; len: 12; d_gene: -; v_gene: TRBV2; CDR3nt: TGTGCCAGCAGTTGGAGCTCCTACGAGCAGTACTTC; CDR3aa: CASSWSSYEQYF
abundance: -; j_gene: TRBJ2-7; len: 14; d_gene: TRBD1; v_gene: TRBV18; CDR3nt: TGTGCCAGCTCAAACTACCAGGGGGATAGCGAGCAGTACTTC; CDR3aa: CASSNYQGDSEQYF
abundance: -; j_gene: TRBJ2-5; len: 12; d_gene: -; v_gene: TRBV2; CDR3nt: TGTGCCAGCAAGCGTATGCAAGAGACCCAGTACTTC; CDR3aa: CASKRMQETQYF
abundance: once; j_gene: TRBJ2-3; len: 15; d_gene: -; v_gene: TRBV10-3; CDR3nt: TGTGCCATCAGTGAGGGGTGGCCAGGGTCAGATACGCAGTATTTT; CDR3aa: CAISEGWPGSDTQYF
abundance: -; j_gene: TRBJ1-1; len: 11; d_gene: -; v_gene: TRBV7-9; CDR3nt: TGTGCCAGCAGCTCTAACACTGAAGCTTTCTTT; CDR3aa: CASSSNTEAFF
abundance: -; j_gene: TRBJ1-1; len: 13; d_gene: -; v_gene: TRBV6-1; CDR3nt: TGTGCCAGCAGGTCTATGTTGAACACTGAAGCTTTCTTT; CDR3aa: CASRSMLNTEAFF
abundance: -; j_gene: TRBJ1-3; len: 16; d_gene: -; v_gene: TRBV27; CDR3nt: TGTGCCAGCAGTACTGAGACAGGCTCTTCTGGAAACACCATATATTTT; CDR3aa: CASSTETGSSGNTIYF
abundance: -; j_gene: TRBJ1-1; len: 13; d_gene: -; v_gene: TRBV7-2; CDR3nt: TGTGCCAGCAGCCAGGGGATGAACACTGAAGCTTTCTTT; CDR3aa: CASSQGMNTEAFF
abundance: -; j_gene: TRBJ2-1; len: 15; d_gene: TRBD1; v_gene: TRBV4-1; CDR3nt: TGCGCCAGCAGCCAAACGGGACAGGGGAGGAATGAGCAGTTCTTC; CDR3aa: CASSQTGQGRNEQFF
abundance: -; j_gene: TRBJ2-1; len: 16; d_gene: -; v_gene: TRBV7-9; CDR3nt: TGTGCCAGCAGCTTTTTTTCGCTAAGCTCCTACAATGAGCAGTTCTTC; CDR3aa: CASSFFSLSSYNEQFF
abundance: -; j_gene: TRBJ1-6; len: 16; d_gene: TRBD1; v_gene: TRBV9; CDR3nt: TGTGCCAGCAGCCCCGGACAGGGGGCTGCGAATTCACCCCTCCACTTT; CDR3aa: CASSPGQGAANSPLHF
abundance: -; j_gene: TRBJ1-1; len: 15; d_gene: -; v_gene: TRBV19; CDR3nt: TGTGCCAGTAGTATTCAAGGAGGATTGAACACTGAAGCTTTCTTT; CDR3aa: CASSIQGGLNTEAFF
abundance: -; j_gene: TRBJ1-3; len: 18; d_gene: -; v_gene: TRBV4-1; CDR3nt: TGCGCCAGCAGCCAAGGGTGGGGGGGAGTTGGCTCTGGAAACACCATATATTTT; CDR3aa: CASSQGWGGVGSGNTIYF
abundance: -; j_gene: TRBJ2-5; len: 15; d_gene: TRBD2; v_gene: TRBV7-2; CDR3nt: TGTGCCAGCAGCCGCGGGGGAGCGGGGCAAGAGACCCAGTACTTC; CDR3aa: CASSRGGAGQETQYF
abundance: -; j_gene: TRBJ1-1; len: 15; d_gene: -; v_gene: TRBV30; CDR3nt: TGTGCCTGGAGCCATTATCCGGGGGAGAACACTGAAGCTTTCTTT; CDR3aa: CAWSHYPGENTEAFF
abundance: once; j_gene: TRBJ2-1; len: 16; d_gene: -; v_gene: TRBV27; CDR3nt: TGTGCCAGCACCCCGGCCTTGGCTAGCTCCTACAATGAGCAGTTCTTC; CDR3aa: CASTPALASSYNEQFF
abundance: -; j_gene: TRBJ1-1; len: 15; d_gene: -; v_gene: TRBV9; CDR3nt: TGTGCCAGCAGCGTAGTTCGGGGTGGTAACACTGAAGCTTTCTTT; CDR3aa: CASSVVRGGNTEAFF
abundance: -; j_gene: TRBJ1-1; len: 14; d_gene: -; v_gene: TRBV19; CDR3nt: TGTGCCAGTAGCCTCTCTGGAGGGAACACTGAAGCTTTCTTT; CDR3aa: CASSLSGGNTEAFF
abundance: -; j_gene: TRBJ1-2; len: 14; d_gene: TRBD1; v_gene: TRBV2; CDR3nt: TGTGCCAGCACCCGGGACAGGGTGAACTATGGCTACACCTTC; CDR3aa: CASTRDRVNYGYTF
abundance: -; j_gene: TRBJ2-7; len: 11; d_gene: -; v_gene: TRBV19; CDR3nt: TGTGCCAGTAGTCAGGGCTCCGAGCAGTACTTC; CDR3aa: CASSQGSEQYF
abundance: -; j_gene: TRBJ2-7; len: 13; d_gene: -; v_gene: TRBV5-6; CDR3nt: TGTGCCAGCAGCTTTGCCGGGGGCTACGAGCAGTACTTC; CDR3aa: CASSFAGGYEQYF
abundance: -; j_gene: TRBJ1-2; len: 12; d_gene: -; v_gene: TRBV6-1; CDR3nt: TGTGCCAGCAGTTCTGGGAGTTTGGGCTACACCTTC; CDR3aa: CASSSGSLGYTF
abundance: -; j_gene: TRBJ2-3; len: 15; d_gene: -; v_gene: TRBV7-2; CDR3nt: TGTGCCAGCAGCTTAATGGTAGGGGGCACAGATACGCAGTATTTT; CDR3aa: CASSLMVGGTDTQYF
abundance: -; j_gene: TRBJ2-7; len: 13; d_gene: -; v_gene: TRBV5-4; CDR3nt: TGTGCCAGCAGCCCTAAGACAGGAGGTGAGCAGTACTTC; CDR3aa: CASSPKTGGEQYF
abundance: -; j_gene: TRBJ1-4; len: 15; d_gene: TRBD1; v_gene: TRBV7-2; CDR3nt: TGTGCCAGCAGCTCCGGGACAGCAACTAATGAAAAACTGTTTTTT; CDR3aa: CASSSGTATNEKLFF
abundance: -; j_gene: TRBJ2-6; len: 15; d_gene: -; v_gene: TRBV11-3; CDR3nt: TGTGCCAGCAGCCCAGGAAACTCTGGGGCCAACGTCCTGACTTTC; CDR3aa: CASSPGNSGANVLTF
abundance: -; j_gene: TRBJ1-5; len: 17; d_gene: -; v_gene: TRBV30; CDR3nt: TGTGCCTGGAGTGGAGGAAGGGGCCTAAATAGCAATCAGCCCCAGCATTTT; CDR3aa: CAWSGGRGLNSNQPQHF
abundance: -; j_gene: TRBJ2-2; len: 14; d_gene: -; v_gene: TRBV23-1; CDR3nt: TGCGCCAGCAGTCCAGGGGTTAACACCGGGGAGCTGTTTTTT; CDR3aa: CASSPGVNTGELFF
abundance: -; j_gene: TRBJ1-6; len: 14; d_gene: -; v_gene: TRBV5-6; CDR3nt: TGTGCCAGCAGGTTTACAGGGTCGGATTCACCCCTCCACTTT; CDR3aa: CASRFTGSDSPLHF
abundance: -; j_gene: TRBJ2-7; len: 16; d_gene: -; v_gene: TRBV14; CDR3nt: TGTGCCAGCAGCCAAGTAGCCGGAGGACGGTTCTACGAGCAGTACTTC; CDR3aa: CASSQVAGGRFYEQYF
abundance: -; j_gene: TRBJ1-3; len: 16; d_gene: TRBD1; v_gene: TRBV6-6; CDR3nt: TGTGCCAGCAGTATGACAGGGCCGAGCTCTGGAAACACCATATATTTT; CDR3aa: CASSMTGPSSGNTIYF
abundance: once; j_gene: TRBJ1-4; len: 14; d_gene: TRBD1; v_gene: TRBV19; CDR3nt: TGTGCCAGTAGAGTAGGGACAGCGAATGAAAAACTGTTTTTT; CDR3aa: CASRVGTANEKLFF
abundance: few; j_gene: TRBJ2-7; len: 15; d_gene: -; v_gene: TRBV4-2; CDR3nt: TGTGCCAGCAGCCAGGAGATGACAGGAACCTACGAGCAGTACTTC; CDR3aa: CASSQEMTGTYEQYF
abundance: -; j_gene: TRBJ2-5; len: 16; d_gene: TRBD2; v_gene: TRBV19; CDR3nt: TGTGCCAGTAGTCCGCGACTAGCGGGGGGGCGGGAGACCCAGTACTTC; CDR3aa: CASSPRLAGGRETQYF